Listed below are T cell receptor beta chains from one sample, sequenced in a study of CD8 T cells in ankylosing spondylitis. One entry per CDR3 protein results from TCRdb running MiXCR on the 5' RACE reads. The sample carries hundreds of thousands of distinct CDR3 sequences, approximately 10% recorded once. The sequencing input was blood, either unsorted or a sorted T cell fraction (not recorded which). These receptors all come from a male donor with ankylosing spondylitis or in good health (not recorded which). CDR3s include the opening cysteine and the closing phenylalanine or tryptophan. A D gene is named only where the DNA matches it firmly. Not every row has a clone size; where given, it reads once, few, many or a size class.

d_call	clone_size	v_call	j_call	cdr3_nt	cdr3_aa
TRBD1	many	TRBV29-1	TRBJ1-1	TGCAGCGCCACCGGGACAGGGTCCGCAGCTTTCTTT	CSATGTGSAAFF
TRBD1	many	TRBV5-1	TRBJ1-2	TGCGCCAGCAGCTTGGAACAGGGGAAAGGCTACACCTTC	CASSLEQGKGYTF
TRBD1	many	TRBV25-1	TRBJ2-7	TGTGCCAGCTTGGGACAGTCTCTCTACGAGCAGTACTTC	CASLGQSLYEQYF
.	many	TRBV12-3/TRBV12-4	TRBJ1-2	TGTGCCAGCACCCGAACAGGGAAAGGCTATGGCTACACCTTC	CASTRTGKGYGYTF
TRBD1	.	TRBV19	TRBJ2-1	TGTGCCAGTAGTGGGGGACAGGGGACATACAATGAGCAGTTCTTC	CASSGGQGTYNEQFF
.	many	TRBV10-3	TRBJ2-5	TGTGCCACTACCCCCGCTTCCTCTGTGTCCGAGACCCAGTACTTC	CATTPASSVSETQYF
TRBD1	many	TRBV6-5	TRBJ1-1	TGTGCCAGCAGTTGGGGGATCGGGACAGGGCTGAACACTGAAGCTTTCTTT	CASSWGIGTGLNTEAFF
TRBD1	many	TRBV5-6	TRBJ1-4	TGTGCCAGCAGCTCCCTACGGACAGGATTTAATGAAAAACTGTTTTTT	CASSSLRTGFNEKLFF
.	many	TRBV20-1	TRBJ2-7	TGCAGTGCGTCGACAGGAACCGACTACGAGCAGTACTTC	CSASTGTDYEQYF
.	many	TRBV20-1	TRBJ1-1	TGCAGTGCTAGAGATCCCAGGGGTGAAGCTTTCTTT	CSARDPRGEAFF
TRBD1	few	TRBV12-3/TRBV12-4	TRBJ1-6	TGTGCCAGCAGTTTCGGGACAGGGTCGAATAATTCACCCCTCCACTTT	CASSFGTGSNNSPLHF
.	many	TRBV20-1	TRBJ1-5	TGCAGTGCTAGCGGCAGGTCCTTTAATCAGCCCCAGCATTTT	CSASGRSFNQPQHF
.	.	TRBV21-1	TRBJ2-3	TGTGCCAGCAGCAAACTGGAGGACAGGGGCCCTAGCACAGATACGCAGTATTTT	CASSKLEDRGPSTDTQYF
.	.	TRBV5-1	TRBJ2-4	TGCGCCAGCAGCTGGACCTCGGGGGCCCAAAACATTCAGTACTTC	CASSWTSGAQNIQYF
.	once	TRBV5-6	TRBJ1-5	TGTGCCAGCAGCTTGGCGGGCAGCCTACTCAATCAGCCCCAGCATTTT	CASSLAGSLLNQPQHF
TRBD1	many	TRBV5-1	TRBJ1-1	TGCGCCAGCTTACCGGGACAGGGGTTCAACACTGAAGCTTTCTTT	CASLPGQGFNTEAFF
.	few	TRBV5-1	TRBJ1-1	TGCGCCAGCAGCAAGGAAGGGATGAACACTGAAGCTTTCTTT	CASSKEGMNTEAFF
.	many	TRBV24-1	TRBJ2-5	TGTGCCACCAGTGACTCGTACCAAGAGACCCAGTACTTC	CATSDSYQETQYF
TRBD2	many	TRBV7-2	TRBJ2-1	TGTGCCAGCAGCCGGTGGCCGCGGGGGGAATACAATGAGCAGTTCTTC	CASSRWPRGEYNEQFF
.	.	TRBV7-2	TRBJ1-5	TGTGCCAGCAGCTTAGCGGGGGGGCCCAATCAGCCCCAGCATTTT	CASSLAGGPNQPQHF
.	few	TRBV5-1	TRBJ1-6	TGCGCCAGCAGCTCCAGTGGTTCACCCCTCCACTTT	CASSSSGSPLHF
.	many	TRBV28	TRBJ2-4	TGTGCCAGCAGCTCCGGGAGAGGGCTCGGCATTCAGTACTTC	CASSSGRGLGIQYF
.	few	TRBV3-1	TRBJ1-1	TGTGCCAGCAGCCAAGAAGGAGGGAAGGACGAAGAAGCTTTCTTT	CASSQEGGKDEEAFF
.	.	TRBV7-2	TRBJ1-1	TGTGCCAGCAGCCGTCGGGAGGGGGAAACTGAAGCTTTCTTT	CASSRREGETEAFF
.	few	TRBV7-2	TRBJ2-3	TGTGCCAGCAGCCTTACGGACTTTCGCACAGATACGCAGTATTTT	CASSLTDFRTDTQYF
.	.	TRBV14	TRBJ2-7	TGTGCCAGCAGCCAAGACGGGGTCTACGAGCAGTACTTC	CASSQDGVYEQYF
.	.	TRBV27	TRBJ1-2	TGTGCCAGCAGTTTATCGAATCCAGCCTATGGCTACACCTTC	CASSLSNPAYGYTF
.	many	TRBV5-1	TRBJ2-5	TGCGCCAGCAGCCCGCCCGGGGTTATGGGGGAGACCCAGTACTTC	CASSPPGVMGETQYF
TRBD1	many	TRBV18	TRBJ1-2	TGTGCCAGCTCACCTCCGACAGGGGAATCTAGGGGCTACACCTTC	CASSPPTGESRGYTF
.	.	TRBV7-2	TRBJ2-7	TGTGCCAGCAGCAAGGGGGGCATGAGCTCCTACGAGCAGTACTTC	CASSKGGMSSYEQYF
.	few	TRBV11-2	TRBJ2-5	TGTGCCAGCAGCTTGGGCAGGACCCAAGAGACCCAGTACTTC	CASSLGRTQETQYF
.	many	TRBV18	TRBJ1-1	TGTGCCAGCTCACCTAGCGGGTGGAGCACTGAAGCTTTCTTT	CASSPSGWSTEAFF
TRBD2	few	TRBV30	TRBJ2-2	TGTGCCTGGTCACTAGCGGGGGCCTCGATCGGCGGGGAGCTGTTTTTT	CAWSLAGASIGGELFF
.	few	TRBV20-1	TRBJ2-4	TGCAGTGCCTTCGACGGTGCGGAAAACATTCAGTACTTC	CSAFDGAENIQYF
TRBD1	many	TRBV12-3/TRBV12-4	TRBJ1-6	TGTGCCAGCAGGCCGGGACAGGTGGGTTCACCCCTCCACTTT	CASRPGQVGSPLHF
.	many	TRBV5-1	TRBJ1-1	TGCGCCAGCAGTACCGACGGCGTGAACACTGAAGCTTTCTTT	CASSTDGVNTEAFF
.	.	TRBV18	TRBJ2-1	TGTGCCAGCTCACCACTTAGATGGGCAGGGACCAATGAGCAGTTCTTC	CASSPLRWAGTNEQFF
.	.	TRBV2	TRBJ2-1	TGTGCCAGCGGTGGTACAGGTTACAATGAGCAGTTCTTC	CASGGTGYNEQFF
.	many	TRBV5-1	TRBJ2-3	TGCGCCAGCCAGAACGCCGGTTGGGGGACAAATACGGATACGCAGTATTTT	CASQNAGWGTNTDTQYF
TRBD1	many	TRBV28	TRBJ2-3	TGTGCCAGCAGTTTATTAAGACAGGGGGGCGCAGATACGCAGTATTTT	CASSLLRQGGADTQYF
TRBD1	many	TRBV7-7	TRBJ2-1	TGTGCTAGCAGCTTAGGACAGGGCGATGAGCAGTTCTTC	CASSLGQGDEQFF
.	.	TRBV19	TRBJ2-7	TGTGCCAGTACCCCTGGGATTGGGGCCGCGGACGAGCAGTACTTC	CASTPGIGAADEQYF
.	many	TRBV5-1	TRBJ2-3	TGCGCCAGCAGCTTTTCGCTGGAAGATACGCAGTATTTT	CASSFSLEDTQYF
.	many	TRBV15	TRBJ1-5	TGTGCCACCAGCAGAGCAGGGCTCGAGGACAATCAGCCCCAGCATTTT	CATSRAGLEDNQPQHF
TRBD1	.	TRBV5-1	TRBJ1-1	TGCGCCAGCAGCTTTGACGACAGGGGGGAGACTGAAGCTTTCTTT	CASSFDDRGETEAFF
.	many	TRBV28	TRBJ2-7	TGTGCCAGCAGTTTATATGCGGAATACGAGCAGTACTTC	CASSLYAEYEQYF
.	many	TRBV5-1	TRBJ1-3	TGCGCCAGCAGCTCCGGACTGAGAACTGGAAACACCATATATTTT	CASSSGLRTGNTIYF
.	few	TRBV11-2	TRBJ2-1	TGTGCCAGCAGCTTAGTGAACCAGTACAATGAGCAGTTCTTC	CASSLVNQYNEQFF
TRBD1	few	TRBV5-5	TRBJ1-1	TGTGCCAGCAGCTCTACCCGGGACAGGGGGCGGTCAACTGAAGCTTTCTTT	CASSSTRDRGRSTEAFF
TRBD1	many	TRBV12-3/TRBV12-4	TRBJ2-7	TGTGCCAGCAGCATTTACAGGGGTGAGCAGTACTTC	CASSIYRGEQYF
.	many	TRBV7-9	TRBJ1-2	TGTGCCAGCAGTGGTTTCGGTCCAGCAACTTATGGCTACACCTTC	CASSGFGPATYGYTF